These 26 T cell receptor beta chains were sequenced from one sample in a study of T-cell memory formation after mild COVID-19. Each CDR3 protein gets one entry after TCRdb re-called the 5' RACE reads with MiXCR. The sample has 350,000 to 550,000 distinct CDR3 sequences; more than 15% are singletons. Sequencing input: PBMCs or a T cell subset sorted from them (not recorded which). Every receptor here comes from a man in his late teens or twenties who had mild COVID-19 (a few samples of this study predate the infection). Cell type and time point are not known.

This clonotype came up a few times. The J gene is TRBJ1-3, the V gene TRBV7-9; D unclear. This CDR3 comprises 13 residues. Trimming left V 4 bases short and J 2 bases short, with 6 bases between. CDR1 and CDR2 from the germline V gene are SEHNR and FQNEAQ (reference sequence). CDR3 amino acids: CASSSPPGNTIYF. The CDR3 nucleotides are TGTGCCAGCAGCTCGCCTCCTGGAAACACCATATATTTT.

This clonotype was detected only a few times. The chain links TRBV4-1 to TRBJ1-4; D not resolved. The CDR3 is 16 amino acids. With 0 bases removed from V and 8 bases from J, the gap between germline ends came to 16 bases. CDR1 and CDR2 from the germline V gene are MGHRA and YSYEKL. CDR3 bases: TGCGCCAGCAGCCAAGATCGGCGTGAACTATGGGAAAAACTGTTTTTT. Its protein product is CASSQDRRELWEKLFF.

This clonotype was seen more than once but under ten times. J is TRBJ1-3 and V is TRBV4-3; no reliable D call. CDR3 length: 15 amino acids. The germline V and J ends were trimmed by 1 base and 1 base, with 8 bases remaining between them. Germline values: CDR1 LGHNA, CDR2 YSLEER. In nucleotides, the CDR3 is TGCGCCAGCAGCCAAGTTCGAGGGTCTGGAAACACCATATATTTT. Residues: CASSQVRGSGNTIYF.

This clonotype was detected only a few times. V usage is TRBV7-2 and J usage is TRBJ1-2; maybe TRBD1 (5 bases). The CDR3 has 16 residues. The V gene's germline CDR1 is SGHTA and CDR2 FQGNSA. V was shortened by 2 bases and J by 8 bases, with 21 bases between the two germline ends. CDR3 in amino acids: CASSLLGVTGGFGYTF. The CDR3 DNA follows: TGTGCCAGCAGCTTACTCGGAGTGACGGGGGGATTCGGCTACACCTTC.

The CDR3 nucleotides read TGTGCCATCTCGGACGAGTACTCTGCCTCACCCCTCCACTTT. Encoded protein: CAISDEYSASPLHF. The chain employs TRBV10-3 and TRBJ1-6; D is ambiguous. The V end lost 8 bases, the J end lost 10 bases, and 18 bases lay between the germline ends. The CDR3 is 14 residues long. Germline assignment: CDR1 ENHRY and CDR2 SYGVKD.

The chain carries TRBV18 and TRBJ2-3; D perhaps matches TRBD2 (6 bases). CDR1 is KGHSH and CDR2 is LQKENI in the germline V gene. The CDR3 has 13 amino acids. V was shortened by 8 bases and J by 1 base, with 10 bases between the two germline ends. Here the CDR3 DNA reads TGTGCCAGCGGGTGGAGGGGCACAGATACGCAGTATTTT. Protein sequence: CASGWRGTDTQYF.

The gene calls are TRBV20-1 and TRBJ2-2, with no clear D. The length of the CDR3 is 12 residues. Deletions cut 4 bases from V and 8 bases from J, with 11 bases between. In germline, CDR1 is DFQATT, CDR2 SNEGSKA (reference sequence). The CDR3 DNA sequence: TGCAGTGCTAATAGGCATTCTGGGGAGCTGTTTTTT. Protein sequence: CSANRHSGELFF.

The rearrangement uses TRBV6-5 and TRBJ1-4; tentatively, D is TRBD1 (5 bases). The V gene lost 2 bases and the J gene lost 4 bases, with 11 bases spanning the gap. CDR3 length: 15 amino acids. In germline, CDR1 is MNHEY, CDR2 SVGAGI. DNA for the CDR3: TGTGCCAGCAGTTACGTGGGGGGGGGTAATGAAAAACTGTTTTTT. Protein product: CASSYVGGGNEKLFF.

This clonotype was detected only a few times. The J gene is TRBJ1-6, the V gene TRBV20-1; D is unclear. This CDR3 region has 14 residues. Trimming removed 1 base from V and 6 bases from J, with 10 bases in between. Germline values: CDR1 DFQATT, CDR2 SNEGSKA (reference sequence). The CDR3 spells CSARGRFLNSPLHF. The CDR3 bases are TGCAGTGCTAGAGGTCGTTTCCTTAATTCACCCCTCCACTTT.

This clonotype was observed once. The rearrangement joins TRBV20-1 to TRBJ2-7; perhaps TRBD2 as D (5 bases). Germline CDR1 reads DFQATT; CDR2 reads SNEGSKA (reference sequence). V dropped 0 bases and J dropped 1 base, with 13 bases sitting between them. The CDR3 length is 15 residues. CDR3 amino acids: CSARDVSGGSYEQYF. The CDR3 DNA reads TGCAGTGCTAGAGATGTGAGCGGCGGATCCTACGAGCAGTACTTC.

Of note for this clonotype: A junction end diverges from the germline sequence, so it may reflect a read error. V gene TRBV5-6 combines with J gene TRBJ2-7, with 9 bases identical to TRBD1. This CDR3 is 12 amino acids long. Looked up from germline, CDR1 is SGHDT and CDR2 is YYEEEE. The CDR3 spells CASSEGDRVPSF. In DNA form, the CDR3 reads TGTGCCAGCAGCGAGGGGGACAGGGTCCCTTCCTTC.

This clonotype was counted ten times or more. The chain joins TRBV5-1 to TRBJ2-7; the D is unclear. Trimming left V 0 bases short and J 0 bases short, with 13 bases between. The CDR3 contains 16 residues. Germline V CDR1 and CDR2: SGHRS, YFSETQ. CDR3 region: CASSLEGRRSSYEQYF. CDR3 coding DNA: TGCGCCAGCAGCTTGGAAGGCCGTAGGAGCTCCTACGAGCAGTACTTC.

This clonotype was detected only a few times. This chain links TRBV29-1 with TRBJ2-2, with TRBD1 matching over 8 bases. The CDR3 extends over 14 amino acids. The germline gives CDR1 SQVTM, CDR2 ANQGSEA. V lost 3 bases to trimming and J lost 4 bases; unmatched junction nucleotides: 4. The CDR3 loop reads CSVEDRAPTGELFF. DNA for the CDR3: TGCAGCGTTGAGGACAGGGCCCCCACCGGGGAGCTGTTTTTT.

The table lists this clonotype with many counts. J is TRBJ1-2 and V is TRBV2; TRBD1 is a possible D gene (5 bases). With 5 bases removed from V and 1 base from J, the gap between germline ends came to 8 bases. This CDR3 has 13 amino acids. Germline V gives CDR1 SNHLY, CDR2 FYNNEI. The CDR3 loop reads CASSRDGNYGYTF. The CDR3 DNA reads TGTGCCAGCAGTCGGGACGGTAACTATGGCTACACCTTC.

This clonotype has more than one count but fewer than ten. The chain joins TRBV4-1 to TRBJ2-7, with D possibly TRBD2 on 6 matching bases. Germline CDR1 reads MGHRA; CDR2 reads YSYEKL. V gave up 3 bases and J gave up 7 bases, with 10 bases separating them. This CDR3 is built from 12 residues. The CDR3, as DNA: TGCGCCAGCAGCCAGGCTGCGGGGGAGCAGTACTTC. This gives the protein CASSQAAGEQYF.

The chain uses TRBV5-1 and TRBJ2-5; D may be TRBD1 or TRBD2 (5 bases each). Trimming removed 6 bases at V and 5 bases at J, with 14 bases between. Germline CDR1 is SGHRS and CDR2 is YFSETQ. The CDR3 extends over 13 amino acids. In nucleotides, the CDR3 is TGCGCCAGCAACCGGGGACGTGAGGAGACCCAGTACTTC. Its translation: CASNRGREETQYF.

In the case of this clonotype: One end of the junction does not line up with germline, which may come from a read error. This chain links TRBV30 with TRBJ2-7, with D possibly called TRBD1 or TRBD2 (5 bases each). Per germline, CDR1 GTSNPN and CDR2 SVGIG (reference sequence). The CDR3 sequence is 12 residues long. CDR3 DNA sequence: TGTGCCGGGAGTGTAGCAGGGTACGAGCAGTACTTC. Amino acid sequence: CAGSVAGYEQYF.

This clonotype occurred many times. The chain has TRBV12-3 or TRBV12-4 and TRBJ1-2; D not resolved. V lost 4 bases, J lost 6 bases, and 6 bases lay in between. The CDR3 loop spans 11 amino acids. CDR3 sequence: CASSSGDGYTF. DNA for the CDR3: TGTGCCAGCAGTTCAGGCGATGGCTACACCTTC.

This clonotype appeared a few times. The DNA for the CDR3 is TGTGCCAGCAGCCCCAGCGGGGGGTTCACAGATACGCAGTATTTT. Translating gives CASSPSGGFTDTQYF. This chain joins TRBV6-6 and TRBJ2-3, with 9 bases fitting TRBD2. The J segment lost 2 bases and the V segment lost 6 bases, leaving 6 bases of the junction unmatched. Per the germline V gene, CDR1 is MNHNY and CDR2 is SVGAGI (reference sequence). The CDR3 runs to 15 residues.

This chain uses TRBV5-6 with TRBJ2-7; D not resolved. Trimming removed 3 bases from V and 6 bases from J, with 10 bases in between. The CDR3 contains 12 residues. From germline, CDR1 is SGHDT and CDR2 YYEEEE. As DNA, the CDR3 is TGTGCCAGCAGCTCCCACCCGGGCGAGCAGTACGTC. Translated: CASSSHPGEQYV.

This clonotype was recorded a few times. This rearrangement joins TRBV4-3 to TRBJ2-3; possibly TRBD2 for D (6 bases). V lost 4 bases and J lost 2, with 16 bases in between. Germline CDR1 is LGHNA and CDR2 is YSLEER. The CDR3 is 16 amino acids. The DNA for the CDR3 is TGCGCCAGCAGCCCCCGCGGGGAGTATCCCACAGATACGCAGTATTTT. Translated: CASSPRGEYPTDTQYF.

The chain is built from TRBV5-1 and TRBJ1-1, with D perhaps matching TRBD1 (5 bases). Per germline, CDR1 SGHRS and CDR2 YFSETQ. Trimming left V 0 bases short and J 5 bases short, with 11 bases between. The CDR3 length is 14 residues. CDR3 residues: CASSLDSGRTEAFF. Here the CDR3 DNA reads TGCGCCAGCAGCTTGGACTCAGGGCGTACTGAAGCTTTCTTT.

The chain uses TRBV27 and TRBJ2-7, with 8 bases fitting TRBD1. The CDR3 extends over 14 amino acids. Germline CDR1 is MNHEY and CDR2 is SMNVEV (reference sequence). The V and J ends lost 4 bases and 5 bases, in that order; junction bases with no gene match: 7. Written as DNA, the CDR3 is TGTGCCAGCAGTTCGCCCAGGGGGCGAAACGAGCAGTACTTC. The encoded protein is CASSSPRGRNEQYF.

V gene TRBV28 combines with J gene TRBJ1-5, with TRBD1 matching 7 bases. The trim removed 6 bases at V and 3 bases at J, leaving 5 bases unmatched. Per germline, CDR1 MDHEN and CDR2 SYDVKM. There are 14 residues in the CDR3. This chain's CDR3 is CASRPGQSNQPQHF. As DNA, the CDR3 is TGTGCCAGCAGACCGGGACAGTCCAATCAGCCCCAGCATTTT.

There are many counts of this clonotype. The CDR3 DNA follows: TGTGCCAGCAGTCATACTAGCGGGGGGGCCCGTGAGCAGTTCTTC. Encoded protein: CASSHTSGGAREQFF. The chain recombines TRBV6-6 with TRBJ2-1; TRBD2 agrees at 13 bases. Germline CDR1 and CDR2: MNHNY and SVGAGI (reference sequence). This CDR3 region has 15 residues. V dropped 5 bases and J dropped 9; count of bases not matched to a gene: 7.

This clonotype was detected many times. The CDR3 spells CASSLGGSSYEQYV. CDR3 DNA sequence: TGTGCCAGCAGTTTAGGAGGTAGCTCCTACGAGCAGTACGTC. V usage is TRBV12-3 or TRBV12-4 and J usage is TRBJ2-7; no definite D call. There are 14 residues in the CDR3. Trimming stripped 1 base from V and 0 bases from J, with 7 bases between.